These T cell receptor beta chains were read from a single sample in a study of PD-1 blockade in classical Hodgkin lymphoma. This table comes from immunoSEQ multiplex PCR, and its TCRdb copy is limited to in-frame clones, with some not included. Of 90,000 or so clones listed, around 80% were seen once; the top ten hold about 9%. Specimen: peripheral blood mononuclear cells (PBMCs), collected before the fourth cycle of nivolumab. These receptors all come from a human donor with classical Hodgkin lymphoma. CDR3s include the opening cysteine and the closing phenylalanine or tryptophan. Each record gives: J gene, V gene, clone size, D gene, CDR3 protein, CDR3 DNA. The D gene is left open where the match is weak. Only part of the rows carry a size: once, few, many, or a class if the clone is expanded.

J gene: TRBJ2-2
V gene: TRBV7-7
clone size: NA
D gene: NA
CDR3 protein: CASSLTGELFF
CDR3 DNA: TGTGCTAGCAGCTTGACCGGGGAGCTGTTTTTT

J gene: TRBJ2-7
V gene: TRBV6-5
clone size: NA
D gene: TRBD2
CDR3 protein: CASSLGLAYEQYF
CDR3 DNA: TGTGCCAGCAGTTTGGGACTAGCCTACGAGCAGTACTTC

J gene: TRBJ1-4
V gene: TRBV5-1
clone size: NA
D gene: NA
CDR3 protein: CASGRDRNEKLFF
CDR3 DNA: TGCGCCAGCGGGCGGGACCGTAATGAAAAACTGTTTTTT

J gene: TRBJ2-2
V gene: TRBV7-2
clone size: NA
D gene: NA
CDR3 protein: CASSSNTGELFF
CDR3 DNA: TGTGCCAGCAGCTCCAACACCGGGGAGCTGTTTTTT

J gene: TRBJ2-7
V gene: TRBV6-6
clone size: NA
D gene: NA
CDR3 protein: CASSYSKGFSYEQYF
CDR3 DNA: TGTGCCAGCAGTTACTCGAAGGGCTTCTCCTACGAGCAGTACTTC

J gene: TRBJ2-3
V gene: TRBV5-4
clone size: NA
D gene: NA
CDR3 protein: CASSPGISTDTQYF
CDR3 DNA: TGTGCCAGCAGCCCGGGGATTAGCACAGATACGCAGTATTTT

J gene: TRBJ2-5
V gene: TRBV7-7
clone size: NA
D gene: NA
CDR3 protein: CASSFRAQETQYF
CDR3 DNA: TGTGCTAGCAGCTTCAGGGCACAAGAGACCCAGTACTTC

J gene: TRBJ2-3
V gene: TRBV21-1
clone size: NA
D gene: NA
CDR3 protein: CASSPKVYLAGDTQYF
CDR3 DNA: TGTGCCAGCAGCCCAAAAGTTTACCTAGCGGGAGATACGCAGTATTTT

J gene: TRBJ2-5
V gene: TRBV4-3
clone size: few
D gene: NA
CDR3 protein: CASSLRFGRGETQYF
CDR3 DNA: TGCGCCAGCAGCCTCAGGTTCGGTCGGGGGGAGACCCAGTACTTC

J gene: TRBJ1-1
V gene: TRBV29-1
clone size: NA
D gene: NA
CDR3 protein: CSVVRNTEAFF
CDR3 DNA: TGCAGCGTTGTTAGGAACACTGAAGCTTTCTTT

J gene: TRBJ2-7
V gene: TRBV6-5
clone size: few
D gene: TRBD2
CDR3 protein: CASSYPTSGSTEQYF
CDR3 DNA: TGTGCCAGCAGTTACCCCACTAGCGGGAGTACCGAGCAGTACTTC

J gene: TRBJ2-7
V gene: TRBV6-6
clone size: NA
D gene: TRBD1
CDR3 protein: CASSYRGQVPYEQYF
CDR3 DNA: TGTGCCAGCAGTTACCGCGGACAGGTCCCCTACGAGCAGTACTTC

J gene: TRBJ1-3
V gene: TRBV27
clone size: few
D gene: TRBD1
CDR3 protein: CASSLQGAPGNTIYF
CDR3 DNA: TGTGCCAGCAGTTTACAGGGGGCTCCTGGAAACACCATATATTTT

J gene: TRBJ2-7
V gene: TRBV7-9
clone size: NA
D gene: TRBD2
CDR3 protein: CASSPWTSGIPHEQYF
CDR3 DNA: TGTGCCAGCAGCCCATGGACTAGCGGGATACCCCACGAGCAGTACTTC

J gene: TRBJ2-7
V gene: TRBV29-1
clone size: NA
D gene: NA
CDR3 protein: CSVPRLGSSYEQYF
CDR3 DNA: TGCAGCGTCCCCCGTCTCGGCAGCTCCTACGAGCAGTACTTC

J gene: TRBJ2-1
V gene: TRBV5-4
clone size: NA
D gene: TRBD1
CDR3 protein: CASSLGTGTYNEQFF
CDR3 DNA: TGTGCCAGCAGCTTGGGGACAGGGACCTACAATGAGCAGTTCTTC

J gene: TRBJ2-2
V gene: TRBV18
clone size: NA
D gene: NA
CDR3 protein: CASSPSPPDSTGELFF
CDR3 DNA: TGTGCCAGCTCACCTTCCCCTCCCGACTCCACCGGGGAGCTGTTTTTT

J gene: TRBJ1-5
V gene: TRBV12-5
clone size: NA
D gene: TRBD1
CDR3 protein: CASGSGTGGTTGNQPQHF
CDR3 DNA: TGTGCTAGTGGTTCCGGGACAGGGGGGACTACTGGCAATCAGCCCCAGCATTTT

J gene: TRBJ1-1
V gene: TRBV5-1
clone size: NA
D gene: NA
CDR3 protein: CASSLGTQRLNTEAFF
CDR3 DNA: TGCGCCAGCAGCTTGGGAACACAGAGATTGAACACTGAAGCTTTCTTT

J gene: TRBJ1-1
V gene: TRBV5-1
clone size: NA
D gene: NA
CDR3 protein: CASSFEGNTEAFF
CDR3 DNA: TGCGCCAGCAGCTTCGAGGGGAACACTGAAGCTTTCTTT

J gene: TRBJ1-2
V gene: TRBV4-1
clone size: NA
D gene: NA
CDR3 protein: CASSPPVARQAGYGYTF
CDR3 DNA: TGCGCCAGCAGCCCCCCCGTGGCGCGGCAGGCCGGCTATGGCTACACCTTC

J gene: TRBJ1-1
V gene: TRBV15
clone size: NA
D gene: TRBD1
CDR3 protein: CATSSRQGGGMNTEAFF
CDR3 DNA: TGTGCCACCAGCAGTAGACAGGGTGGGGGAATGAACACTGAAGCTTTCTTT

J gene: TRBJ2-3
V gene: TRBV7-2
clone size: few
D gene: NA
CDR3 protein: CASSFGGGTDTQYF
CDR3 DNA: TGTGCCAGCAGCTTCGGGGGCGGCACAGATACGCAGTATTTT

J gene: TRBJ1-3
V gene: TRBV28
clone size: once
D gene: NA
CDR3 protein: CASSLQRGNTIYF
CDR3 DNA: TGTGCCAGCAGTCTCCAAAGGGGAAACACCATATATTTT

J gene: TRBJ2-1
V gene: TRBV7-3
clone size: once
D gene: NA
CDR3 protein: CASSSGPDNEQFF
CDR3 DNA: TGTGCCAGCAGCTCCGGGCCAGACAATGAGCAGTTCTTC

J gene: TRBJ1-3
V gene: TRBV5-1
clone size: NA
D gene: TRBD1
CDR3 protein: CASSLSGDSSGNTIYF
CDR3 DNA: TGCGCCAGCAGCTTGTCCGGGGACAGCTCTGGAAACACCATATATTTT

J gene: TRBJ2-4
V gene: TRBV5-1
clone size: NA
D gene: TRBD1
CDR3 protein: CASSLGDRVTNIQYF
CDR3 DNA: TGCGCCAGCAGCTTGGGGGACAGGGTTACGAACATTCAGTACTTC

J gene: TRBJ2-1
V gene: TRBV7-7
clone size: NA
D gene: TRBD2
CDR3 protein: CASSLASGIYNEQFF
CDR3 DNA: TGTGCCAGCAGCTTAGCTAGCGGGATCTACAATGAGCAGTTCTTC

J gene: TRBJ2-7
V gene: TRBV27
clone size: NA
D gene: NA
CDR3 protein: CASSPGAGLFSYEQYF
CDR3 DNA: TGTGCCAGCAGTCCTGGGGCAGGGCTTTTCTCCTACGAGCAGTACTTC

J gene: TRBJ1-1
V gene: TRBV28
clone size: NA
D gene: TRBD1
CDR3 protein: CASSLWGQGADTEAFF
CDR3 DNA: TGTGCCAGCAGTTTATGGGGACAGGGGGCGGACACTGAAGCTTTCTTT

J gene: TRBJ1-3
V gene: TRBV6-5
clone size: NA
D gene: NA
CDR3 protein: CASSYNRAPGNTIYF
CDR3 DNA: TGTGCCAGCAGTTACAACAGGGCGCCTGGAAACACCATATATTTT